These 3 T cell receptor beta chains were all obtained from the same sample, sequenced in a study of cytomegalovirus exposure and HLA in healthy donors. The PCR contained 60 Vbeta and 13 Jbeta primers. Assay used: immunoSEQ multiplex PCR; TCRdb lists only in-frame clones, some missing. Here the sample spans some 150,000 clones, almost 80% being singletons. The sample was PBMCs. The receptors stem from a woman aged 40 to 50 in good health and CMV-seropositive.

This sequence joins TRBV6-1 and TRBJ1-6; the D gene is possibly TRBD1 (5 bases). CDR3 length: 13 residues. The V and J ends lost 6 bases and 14 bases respectively, with 17 bases between them. CDR1 and CDR2 from the germline V gene are MNHNS and SASEGT. The CDR3 protein is CASSWGGPSTLHF. CDR3 DNA: TGTGCCAGCAGCTGGGGGGGACCCTCAACCCTCCACTTT.

A remark on this clone: The identical CDR3 is also encoded by other nucleotide sequences in the sample. This chain uses TRBV5-1 with TRBJ2-3; TRBD1 is a possible D gene (5 bases). V lost 2 bases, J lost 2 bases, and 9 bases lay in between. Germline-derived CDR1 and CDR2 are SGHRS and YFSETQ. This CDR3 is built from 14 residues. As DNA, the CDR3 is TGCGCCAGCAGCTTAACAGGATCCACAGATACGCAGTATTTT. This translates into CASSLTGSTDTQYF.

The chain uses TRBV2 and TRBJ1-5; 7 bases are shared with TRBD1. The germline V gene has CDR1 SNHLY and CDR2 FYNNEI. Unmatched junction bases numbered 5, after V lost 6 bases and J lost 0 bases. There are 15 residues in the CDR3. DNA of the CDR3: TGTGCCAGCAGGCTACAGGGGAATAGCAATCAGCCCCAGCATTTT. Its protein product is CASRLQGNSNQPQHF.